This T cell receptor beta chain emerged from a study of molecular identifiers for immune sequencing clone quantification. CDR3 size: 15 residues. Germline-derived CDR1 and CDR2 are MGHRA and YSYEKL. Bulk TCR library preparation followed previously described methods with listed TCR primers. TCRdb used MiXCR to reprocess the PCR reads, holding one entry per CDR3 protein. The sample gives approximately 590,000 distinct CDR3 sequences, about 25% of which show up once; around 0.78% is in the top ten. Note on this clonotype: A junction end diverges from the germline sequence, so it may reflect a read error.

The chain couples TRBV4-1 to TRBJ2-5; 8 nucleotides line up with TRBD2. This sequence was found in a human donor in good health. Some libraries in this study had Jurkat cell RNA spiked in. Sequencing used naive CD8+ T cells from blood, with Jurkat cell RNA spiked in. Documented subset: FACS-sorted CD8+CD4-CCR7+CD45RA+ naive T cells. Here the CDR3 reads CASSQDPGLVGTPYF. The CDR3 DNA reads TGCGCCAGCAGCCAAGACCCGGGACTAGTAGGCACCCCGTACTTC.